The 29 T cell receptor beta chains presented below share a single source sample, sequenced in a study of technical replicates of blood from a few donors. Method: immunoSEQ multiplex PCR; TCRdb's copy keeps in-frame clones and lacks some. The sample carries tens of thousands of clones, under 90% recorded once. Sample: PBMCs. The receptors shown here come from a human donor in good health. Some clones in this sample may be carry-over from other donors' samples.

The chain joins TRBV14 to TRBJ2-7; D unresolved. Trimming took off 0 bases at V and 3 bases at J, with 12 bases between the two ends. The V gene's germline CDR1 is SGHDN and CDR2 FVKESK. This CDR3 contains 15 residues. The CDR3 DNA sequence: TGTGCCAGCAGCCAAGACAGACAAAGATTCTACGAGCAGTACTTC. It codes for CASSQDRQRFYEQYF.

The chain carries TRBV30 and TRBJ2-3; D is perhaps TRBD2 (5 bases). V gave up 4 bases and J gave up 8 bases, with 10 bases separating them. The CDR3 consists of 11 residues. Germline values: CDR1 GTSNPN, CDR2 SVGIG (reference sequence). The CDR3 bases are TGTGCCTGGACCTTGGGGAGTACGCAGTATTTT. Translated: CAWTLGSTQYF.

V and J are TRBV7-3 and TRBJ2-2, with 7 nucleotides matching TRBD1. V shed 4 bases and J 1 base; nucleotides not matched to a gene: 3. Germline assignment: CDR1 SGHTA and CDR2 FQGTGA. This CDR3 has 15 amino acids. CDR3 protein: CASSSRTGNTGELFF. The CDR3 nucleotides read TGTGCCAGCAGCTCGAGGACAGGGAACACCGGGGAGCTGTTTTTT.

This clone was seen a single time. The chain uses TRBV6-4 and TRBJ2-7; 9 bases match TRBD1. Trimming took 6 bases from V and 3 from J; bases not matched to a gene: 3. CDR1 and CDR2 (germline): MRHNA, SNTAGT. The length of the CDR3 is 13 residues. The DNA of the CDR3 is TGTGCCAGCAGCCGGGACAGGGACTACGAGCAGTACTTC. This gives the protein CASSRDRDYEQYF.

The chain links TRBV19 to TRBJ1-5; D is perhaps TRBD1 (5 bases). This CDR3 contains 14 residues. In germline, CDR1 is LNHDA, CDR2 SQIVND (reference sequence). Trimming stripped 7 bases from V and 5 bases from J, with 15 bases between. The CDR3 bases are TGTGCCAGTACTCCCCTGGCAGGGTATCAGCCCCAGCATTTT. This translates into CASTPLAGYQPQHF. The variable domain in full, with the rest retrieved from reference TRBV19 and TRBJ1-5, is DGGITQSPKYLFRKEGQNVTLSCEQNLNHDAMYWYRQDPGQGLRLIYYSQIVNDFQKGDIAEGYSVSREKKESFPLTVTSAQKNPTAFYLCASTPLAGYQPQHFGDGTRLSIL.

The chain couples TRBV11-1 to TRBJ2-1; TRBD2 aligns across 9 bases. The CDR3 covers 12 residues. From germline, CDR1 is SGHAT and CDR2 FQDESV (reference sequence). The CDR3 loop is CACSGSNNEQFF. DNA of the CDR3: TGTGCATGTAGCGGGAGCAACAATGAGCAGTTCTTC. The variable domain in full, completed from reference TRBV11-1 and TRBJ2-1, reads EAEVAQSPRYKITEKSQAVAFWCDPISGHATLYWYRQILGQGPELLVQFQDESVVDDSQLPKDRFSAERLKGVDSTLKIQPAELGDSAMYLCACSGSNNEQFFGPGTRLTVL.

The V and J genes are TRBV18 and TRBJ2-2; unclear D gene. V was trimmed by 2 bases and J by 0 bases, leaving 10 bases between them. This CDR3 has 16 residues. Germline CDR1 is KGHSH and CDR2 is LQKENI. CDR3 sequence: CASSPVVLPNTGELFF. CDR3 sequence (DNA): TGTGCCAGCTCACCAGTCGTACTGCCGAACACCGGGGAGCTGTTTTTT.

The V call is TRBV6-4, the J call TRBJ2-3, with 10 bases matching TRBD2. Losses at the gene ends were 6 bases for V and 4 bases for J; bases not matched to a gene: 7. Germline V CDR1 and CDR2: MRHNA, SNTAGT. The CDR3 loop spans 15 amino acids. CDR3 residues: CASSPAGGPSDTQYF. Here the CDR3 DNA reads TGTGCCAGCAGCCCAGCGGGGGGGCCTTCAGATACGCAGTATTTT.

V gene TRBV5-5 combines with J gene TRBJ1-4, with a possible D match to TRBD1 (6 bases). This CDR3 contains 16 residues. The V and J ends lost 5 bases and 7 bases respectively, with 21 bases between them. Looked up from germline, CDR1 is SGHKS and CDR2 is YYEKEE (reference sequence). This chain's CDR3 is CASRFGRVQGGEKLFF. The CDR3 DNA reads TGTGCCAGCAGATTTGGCCGTGTACAGGGTGGTGAAAAACTGTTTTTT.

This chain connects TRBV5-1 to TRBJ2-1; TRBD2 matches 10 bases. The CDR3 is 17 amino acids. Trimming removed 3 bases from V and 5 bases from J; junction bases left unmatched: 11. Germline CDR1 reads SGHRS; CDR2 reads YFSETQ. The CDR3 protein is CASSSTGTSVLNNEQFF. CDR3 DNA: TGCGCCAGCAGCTCCACCGGGACTAGCGTGCTAAACAATGAGCAGTTCTTC.

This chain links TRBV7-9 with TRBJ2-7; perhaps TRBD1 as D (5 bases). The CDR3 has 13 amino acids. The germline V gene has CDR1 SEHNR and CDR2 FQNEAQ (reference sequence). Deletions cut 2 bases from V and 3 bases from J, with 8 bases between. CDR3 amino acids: CASSLQGIYEQYF. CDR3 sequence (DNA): TGTGCCAGCAGCTTACAGGGTATCTACGAGCAGTACTTC. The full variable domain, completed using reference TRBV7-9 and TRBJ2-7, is DTGVSQNPRHKITKRGQNVTFRCDPISEHNRLYWYRQTLGQGPEFLTYFQNEAQLEKSRLLSDRFSAERPKGSFSTLEIQRTEQGDSAMYLCASSLQGIYEQYFGPGTRLTVT.

The CDR3 sequence: CASRIQQGYYGYTF. In DNA, the CDR3 is TGTGCCAGCAGGATTCAACAGGGCTACTATGGCTACACCTTC. The J gene is TRBJ1-2, the V gene TRBV11-2; tentatively, D is TRBD1 (6 bases). The germline V gene has CDR1 SGHAT and CDR2 FQNNGV. Trimming took off 6 bases at V and 3 bases at J, with 14 bases between the two ends. This CDR3 is 14 amino acids long.

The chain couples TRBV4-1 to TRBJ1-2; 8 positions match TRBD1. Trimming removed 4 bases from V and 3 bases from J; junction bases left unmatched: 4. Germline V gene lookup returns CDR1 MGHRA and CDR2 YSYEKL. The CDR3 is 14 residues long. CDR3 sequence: CASSPEDRDYGYTF. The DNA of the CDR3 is TGCGCCAGCAGCCCCGAGGACAGGGACTATGGCTACACCTTC.

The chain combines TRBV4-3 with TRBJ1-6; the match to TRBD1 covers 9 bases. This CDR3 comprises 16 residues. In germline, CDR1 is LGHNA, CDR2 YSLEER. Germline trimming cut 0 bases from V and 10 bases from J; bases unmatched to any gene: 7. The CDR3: CASSQDLGTGTSPLHF. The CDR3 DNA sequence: TGCGCCAGCAGCCAAGATCTCGGGACAGGGACGTCACCCCTCCACTTT.

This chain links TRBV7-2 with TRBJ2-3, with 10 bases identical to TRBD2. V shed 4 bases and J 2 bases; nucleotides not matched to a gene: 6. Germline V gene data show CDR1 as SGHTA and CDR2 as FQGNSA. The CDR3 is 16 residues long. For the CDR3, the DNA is TGTGCCAGCAGCTCCCGGAGCGGGGGGGCCACAGATACGCAGTATTTT. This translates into CASSSRSGGATDTQYF.

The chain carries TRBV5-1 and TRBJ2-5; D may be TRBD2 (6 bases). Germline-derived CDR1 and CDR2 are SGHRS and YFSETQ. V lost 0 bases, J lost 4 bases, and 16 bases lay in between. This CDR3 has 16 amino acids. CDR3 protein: CASSLDGAGRRETQYF. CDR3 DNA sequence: TGCGCCAGCAGCTTGGACGGGGCAGGGAGGAGAGAGACCCAGTACTTC.

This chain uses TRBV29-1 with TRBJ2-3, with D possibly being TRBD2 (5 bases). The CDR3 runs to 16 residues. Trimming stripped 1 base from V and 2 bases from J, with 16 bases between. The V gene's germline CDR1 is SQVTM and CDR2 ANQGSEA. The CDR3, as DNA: TGCAGCGTTGAAGGCCCTGGACTTATCTCCACAGATACGCAGTATTTT. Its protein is CSVEGPGLISTDTQYF.

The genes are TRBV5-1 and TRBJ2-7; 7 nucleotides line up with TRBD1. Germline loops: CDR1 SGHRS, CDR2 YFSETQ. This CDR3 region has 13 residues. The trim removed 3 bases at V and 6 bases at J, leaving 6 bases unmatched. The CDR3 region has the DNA TGCGCCAGCAGCTCACAGGGGAACGGCGAGCAGTACTTC. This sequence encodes CASSSQGNGEQYF.

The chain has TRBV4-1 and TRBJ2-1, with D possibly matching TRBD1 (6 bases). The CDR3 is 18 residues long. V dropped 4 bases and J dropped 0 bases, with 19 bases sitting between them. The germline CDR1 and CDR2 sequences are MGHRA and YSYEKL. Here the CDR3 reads CASSPHRAGQHSYNEQFF. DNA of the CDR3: TGCGCCAGCAGCCCTCATCGGGCTGGACAGCACTCCTACAATGAGCAGTTCTTC.

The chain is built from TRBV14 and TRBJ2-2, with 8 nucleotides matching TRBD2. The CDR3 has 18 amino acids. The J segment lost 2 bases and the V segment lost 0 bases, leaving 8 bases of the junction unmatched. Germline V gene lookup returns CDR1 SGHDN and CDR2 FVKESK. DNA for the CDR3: TGTGCCAGCAGCCAAGAAGGGCGGGGGGACTTCAACACCGGGGAGCTGTTTTTT. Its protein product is CASSQEGRGDFNTGELFF.

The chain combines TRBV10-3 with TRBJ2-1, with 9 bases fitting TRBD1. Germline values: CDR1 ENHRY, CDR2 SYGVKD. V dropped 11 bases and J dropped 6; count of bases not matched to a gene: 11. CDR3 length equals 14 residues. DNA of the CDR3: TGTGCCTCAACCGACAGGGGGACGGGCAATGAGCAGTTCTTC. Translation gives CASTDRGTGNEQFF.

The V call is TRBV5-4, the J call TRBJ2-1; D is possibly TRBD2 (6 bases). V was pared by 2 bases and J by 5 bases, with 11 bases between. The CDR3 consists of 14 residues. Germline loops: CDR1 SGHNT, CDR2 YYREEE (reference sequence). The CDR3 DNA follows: TGTGCCAGCAGCTTAAGGACTACAAACAATGAGCAGTTCTTC. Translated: CASSLRTTNNEQFF.

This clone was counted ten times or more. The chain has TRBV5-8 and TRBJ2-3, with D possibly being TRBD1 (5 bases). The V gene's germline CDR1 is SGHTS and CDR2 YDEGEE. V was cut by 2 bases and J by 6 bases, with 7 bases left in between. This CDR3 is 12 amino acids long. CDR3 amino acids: CASSLWGDTQYF. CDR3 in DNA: TGTGCCAGCAGCTTATGGGGCGATACGCAGTATTTT.

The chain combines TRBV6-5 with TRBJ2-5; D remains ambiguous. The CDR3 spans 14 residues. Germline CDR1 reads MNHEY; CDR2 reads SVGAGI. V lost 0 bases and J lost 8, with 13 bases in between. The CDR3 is CASSYSQLVNTQYF. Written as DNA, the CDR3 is TGTGCCAGCAGTTACTCCCAACTCGTCAATACCCAGTACTTC.

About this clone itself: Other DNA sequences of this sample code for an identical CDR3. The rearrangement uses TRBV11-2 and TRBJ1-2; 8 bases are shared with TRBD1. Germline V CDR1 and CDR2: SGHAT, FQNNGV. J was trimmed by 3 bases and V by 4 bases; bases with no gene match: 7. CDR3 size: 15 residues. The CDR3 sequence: CASSSGQGGHYGYTF. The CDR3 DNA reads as TGTGCCAGCAGCTCAGGACAGGGTGGTCACTATGGCTACACCTTC.

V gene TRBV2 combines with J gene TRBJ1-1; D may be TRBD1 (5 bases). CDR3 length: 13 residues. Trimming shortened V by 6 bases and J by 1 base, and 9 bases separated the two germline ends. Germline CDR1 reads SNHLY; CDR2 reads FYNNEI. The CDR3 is CASRGEKNTEAFF. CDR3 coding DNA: TGTGCCAGCAGAGGGGAAAAGAACACTGAAGCTTTCTTT. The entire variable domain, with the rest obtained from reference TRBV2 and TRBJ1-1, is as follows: EPEVTQTPSHQVTQMGQEVILRCVPISNHLYFYWYRQILGQKVEFLVSFYNNEISEKSEIFDDQFSVERPDGSNFTLKIRSTKLEDSAMYFCASRGEKNTEAFFGQGTRLTVV.

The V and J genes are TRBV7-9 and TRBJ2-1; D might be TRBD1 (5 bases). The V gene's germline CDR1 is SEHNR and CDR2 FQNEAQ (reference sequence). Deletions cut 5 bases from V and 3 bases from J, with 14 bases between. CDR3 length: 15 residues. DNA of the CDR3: TGTGCCAGCAGCGAAGACAGACTGGTCTACAATGAGCAGTTCTTC. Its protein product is CASSEDRLVYNEQFF.

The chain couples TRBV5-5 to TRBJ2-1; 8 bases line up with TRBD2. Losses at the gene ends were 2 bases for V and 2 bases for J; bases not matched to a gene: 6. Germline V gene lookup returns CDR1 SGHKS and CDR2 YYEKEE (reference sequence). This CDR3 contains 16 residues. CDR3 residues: CASSFPGGDPYNEQFF. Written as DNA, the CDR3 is TGTGCCAGCAGCTTCCCCGGGGGGGATCCCTACAATGAGCAGTTCTTC.

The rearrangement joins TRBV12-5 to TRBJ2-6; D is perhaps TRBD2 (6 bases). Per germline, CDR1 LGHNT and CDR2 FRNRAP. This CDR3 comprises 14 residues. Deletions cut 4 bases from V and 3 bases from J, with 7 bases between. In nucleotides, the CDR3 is TGTGCTAGTGGTTCCGGGAGTGGGGCCAACGTCCTGACTTTC. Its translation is CASGSGSGANVLTF.